Listed below are T cell receptor beta chains from one sample, sequenced in a study of cytomegalovirus exposure and HLA in healthy donors. Generated by immunoSEQ multiplex PCR, the TCRdb table keeps only in-frame clones and is missing some. The sample lists around 190,000 clones; approximately 80% were seen once. The sequenced sample was PBMCs. These receptors were taken from a woman in her forties or fifties in good health and CMV-seronegative. The CDR3 runs from the conserved cysteine through the conserved F or W. A D gene is named only where the DNA matches it firmly.

TRBV5-1	TRBD1	TRBJ2-7	CASGPWDSSYEQYF
TRBV28	TRBD2	TRBJ2-3	CASSSGTSGGAVDTQYF
TRBV5-6	.	TRBJ2-7	CASSIGGDSYEQYF
TRBV5-1	.	TRBJ1-1	CASRTRENTEAFF
TRBV10-1	TRBD2	TRBJ2-3	CASAQGLAGTTDTQYF
TRBV28	TRBD1	TRBJ1-1	CASRDREGTEAFF
TRBV28	.	TRBJ2-7	CASNGVSYEQYF
TRBV4-1	TRBD1	TRBJ1-2	CASSQVRQGDGYTF
TRBV4-2	.	TRBJ2-2	CASSQSNRQITPQGELFF
TRBV5-4	TRBD2	TRBJ2-1	CASSPGVSGSPFHRYNEQFF
TRBV7-9	.	TRBJ1-2	CASSLGGGHGYTF
TRBV28	TRBD1	TRBJ1-5	CASSLSGQGSNQPQHF
TRBV30	.	TRBJ1-4	CAWSGKLAGSEKLFF
TRBV4-3	.	TRBJ2-7	CASSQDGLGQSSYEQYF
TRBV19	.	TRBJ1-5	CASSGYRKRGSNQPQHF
TRBV5-1	.	TRBJ2-2	CASSPWGSPRVDNTGELFF
TRBV19	.	TRBJ2-3	CASSMWGLGTDTQYF
TRBV28	.	TRBJ2-6	CASSFLVGSGANVLTF
TRBV11-2	.	TRBJ2-7	CASSLDDEQYF
TRBV10-3	.	TRBJ2-1	CAISEGHTNNEQFF
TRBV29-1	TRBD1	TRBJ1-1	CSAYPWTGMNTEAFF